The present entry profiles one TCR beta chain with its context. Per the study methods: Scientists estimated how many nucleated cells there were by amplifying reference gene primers. Using immunoSEQ multiplex PCR, the repertoire was profiled, and TCRdb retains in-frame clones only, with some absent. The DNA was the basis for D and trimming; V, J and clone size are from that table. The table lists 95,000 to 150,000 clones, around four fifths of them singletons. This specimen comes from a study of blood T cell repertoires in COVID-19. About the study: COVID-19 samples collected from the United States, Italy and Spain covered acute and convalescent phases. T cells, B-cell-depleted T cells, or PBMCs provided the cDNA or gDNA that served as material.

Per germline, CDR1 MNHEY and CDR2 SVGAGI. There are 13 residues in the CDR3. Between the trimmed V and J ends, which lost 8 bases and 0 bases, there was a span of 10 bases. Material: peripheral blood. This TCR came from a man aged 60-69 years with acute or convalescent COVID-19. This chain links TRBV6-5 with TRBJ1-1; D uncertain. In DNA form, the CDR3 reads TGTGCCAGCCATGAGGGAATGAACACTGAAGCTTTCTTT. It translates to CASHEGMNTEAFF.